Detailed here is one TCR beta chain. The antigen is undetermined. Profiling relied on immunoSEQ multiplex PCR, and the TCRdb table lists in-frame clones only, not all of them. The sample has roughly 1,000,000 clones, 78% seen once. Germline CDR1 reads MNHNS; CDR2 reads SASEGT. The V gene end was trimmed by 1 base and the J gene end by 3 bases; junction bases not matched to a gene: 1. The CDR3 totals 14 residues. The data were taken from a study of shared clonotypes between healthy human individuals. Findings of the study overall: About 5% was the fraction of naive CD4 clonotypes found shared across four donors.

Sequenced material: memory CD4+ T cells from PBMCs. Subset noted: CD45RA-negative fraction. V and J are TRBV6-1 and TRBJ2-5; 8 bases line up with TRBD1. This clonotype was obtained from a young man in good health. Some clones in this sample may be carry-over from other donors' samples. The CDR3 here is CASSEVTGEETQYF. The CDR3 bases are TGTGCCAGCAGTGAAGTGACAGGGGAAGAGACCCAGTACTTC.